This T cell receptor beta chain was found in a study of blood T cell repertoires in COVID-19. About the research overall: Specimens from acute and convalescent COVID-19 originated in the United States, Italy and Spain. T cells, B-cell-depleted T cells, or PBMCs supplied cDNA or gDNA.

Clones were sequenced by immunoSEQ multiplex PCR, and TCRdb holds only the in-frame ones, with some missing. The data hold 180,000 or so clones, with over 75% observed a single time. Trimming at V came to 1 base and at J to 4 bases, leaving 10 bases not matched to a gene. Germline V gene sequence: CDR1 MNHNS, CDR2 SASEGT. CDR3 size: 18 residues. The material sequenced was peripheral blood. This chain joins TRBV6-1 and TRBJ2-2; TRBD1 matches 9 bases. This TCR was sampled from a woman at least 80 years old with active or convalescent COVID-19. The chain's CDR3 is CASSEGPGQGLGTGELFF. The CDR3 DNA reads as TGTGCCAGCAGTGAAGGGCCGGGACAGGGATTGGGCACCGGGGAGCTGTTTTTT.